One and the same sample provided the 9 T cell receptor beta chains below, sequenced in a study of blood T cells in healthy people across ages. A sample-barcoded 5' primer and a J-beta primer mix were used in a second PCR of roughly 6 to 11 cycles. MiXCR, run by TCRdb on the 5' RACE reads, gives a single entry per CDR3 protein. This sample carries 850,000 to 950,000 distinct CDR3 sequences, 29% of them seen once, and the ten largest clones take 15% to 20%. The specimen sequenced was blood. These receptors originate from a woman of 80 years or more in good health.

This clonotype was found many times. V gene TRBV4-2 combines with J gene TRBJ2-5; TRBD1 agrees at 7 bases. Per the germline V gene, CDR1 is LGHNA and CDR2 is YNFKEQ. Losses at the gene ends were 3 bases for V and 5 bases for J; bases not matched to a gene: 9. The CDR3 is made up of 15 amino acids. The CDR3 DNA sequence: TGTGCCAGCAGCCAGCTAACAGGGGATGGGGAGACCCAGTACTTC. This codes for CASSQLTGDGETQYF.

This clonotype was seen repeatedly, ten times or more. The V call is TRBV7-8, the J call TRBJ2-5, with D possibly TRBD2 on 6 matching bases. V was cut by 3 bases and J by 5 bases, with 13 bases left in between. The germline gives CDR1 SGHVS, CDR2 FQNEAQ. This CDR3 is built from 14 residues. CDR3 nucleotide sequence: TGTGCCAGCAGCTTGATTACTAGCAGGGAGACCCAGTACTTC. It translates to CASSLITSRETQYF.

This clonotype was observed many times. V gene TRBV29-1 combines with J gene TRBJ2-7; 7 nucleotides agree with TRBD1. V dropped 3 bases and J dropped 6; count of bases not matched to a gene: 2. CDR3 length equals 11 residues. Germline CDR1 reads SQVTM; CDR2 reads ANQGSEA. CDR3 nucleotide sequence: TGCAGCGTTGAGTCAGGGGGCGAGCAGTACTTC. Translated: CSVESGGEQYF.

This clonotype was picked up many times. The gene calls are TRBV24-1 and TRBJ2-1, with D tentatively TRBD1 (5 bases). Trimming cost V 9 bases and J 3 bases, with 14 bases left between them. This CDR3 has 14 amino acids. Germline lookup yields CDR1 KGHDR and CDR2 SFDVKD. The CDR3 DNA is TGTGCCACCGGCTCAAGGGGAAACTACAATGAGCAGTTCTTC. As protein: CATGSRGNYNEQFF.

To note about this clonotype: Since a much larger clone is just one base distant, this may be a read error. The CDR3 protein is CANSQQLSGANVLTF. CDR3 nucleotide sequence: TGCGCCAACAGCCAACAGCTCTCTGGGGCCAACGTCCTGACTTTC. This chain links TRBV4-3 with TRBJ2-6; D ambiguous. CDR3 length equals 15 residues. Germline V gene sequence: CDR1 LGHNA, CDR2 YSLEER.

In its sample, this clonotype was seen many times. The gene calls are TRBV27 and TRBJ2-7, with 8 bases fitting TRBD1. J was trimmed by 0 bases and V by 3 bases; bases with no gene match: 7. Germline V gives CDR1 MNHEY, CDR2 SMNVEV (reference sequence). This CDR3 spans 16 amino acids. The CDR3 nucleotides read TGTGCCAGCAGTTTGAGGGTGACAGGGGCCTCCTACGAGCAGTACTTC. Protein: CASSLRVTGASYEQYF.

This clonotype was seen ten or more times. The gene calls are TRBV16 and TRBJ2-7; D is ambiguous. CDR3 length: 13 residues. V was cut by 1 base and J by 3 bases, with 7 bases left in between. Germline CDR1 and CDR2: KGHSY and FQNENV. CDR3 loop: CASSQFGFYEQYF. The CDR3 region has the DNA TGTGCCAGCAGCCAATTTGGATTCTACGAGCAGTACTTC.

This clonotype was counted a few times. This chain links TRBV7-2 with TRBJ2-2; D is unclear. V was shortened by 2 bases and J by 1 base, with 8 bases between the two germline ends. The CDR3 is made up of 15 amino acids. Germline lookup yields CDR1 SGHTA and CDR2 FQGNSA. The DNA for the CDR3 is TGTGCCAGCAGCTTAAAGCAAAGGAACACCGGGGAGCTGTTTTTT. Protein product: CASSLKQRNTGELFF.

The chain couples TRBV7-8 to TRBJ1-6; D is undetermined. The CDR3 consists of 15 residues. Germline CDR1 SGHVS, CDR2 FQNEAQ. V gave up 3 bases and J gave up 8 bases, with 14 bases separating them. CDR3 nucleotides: TGTGCCAGCAGCTTCGAGACCGGGTACTATTCACCCCTCCACTTT. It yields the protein CASSFETGYYSPLHF.